This TCR beta chain was retrieved from a study of OX40 agonist ivuxolimab in advanced cancers. Overall study context: A diagnosis of hepatocellular carcinoma, melanoma, renal cell or head and neck cancer was present in dose-escalation patients.

Sequencing was performed with immunoSEQ multiplex PCR; in TCRdb, only in-frame clones are kept and a portion is missing. The sample lists around 80,000 clones; approximately 86% were seen once. Germline CDR1 and CDR2: LNHDA and SQIVND (reference sequence). Trimming took off 6 bases at V and 3 bases at J, with 14 bases between the two ends. This CDR3 is 14 amino acids long. The source is an adult with an advanced solid tumor such as melanoma, head and neck, liver or kidney cancer. Sequencing was performed on CD4+ or CD8+ T cells sorted from blood, taken in a trial of the OX40 agonist ivuxolimab. This chain links TRBV19 with TRBJ1-1; possible D gene TRBD1, 6 bases. CDR3 DNA: TGTGCCAGTAGATTCTGGACAGACTACACTGAAGCTTTCTTT. Encoded protein: CASRFWTDYTEAFF.